This T cell receptor (beta chain) was documented in a study of T cell responses to AZD1222 COVID-19 vaccine. The CDR3 is 17 amino acids. V dropped 6 bases and J dropped 5 bases, with 25 bases sitting between them. Germline loops: CDR1 MDHEN, CDR2 SYDVKM. Produced via immunoSEQ multiplex PCR; TCRdb's table is partial and in-frame only. The table lists about 130,000 clones, approximately 90% of them singletons. This chain joins TRBV28 and TRBJ2-5; D is perhaps TRBD1 (6 bases). Sequencing used peripheral blood, obtained on day 0 of AZD1222 vaccination. The TCR comes from an adult in good health. The CDR3 protein is CASSSEGTQREGETQYF. In DNA form, the CDR3 reads TGTGCCAGCAGCTCTGAAGGGACACAACGAGAGGGGGAGACCCAGTACTTC.